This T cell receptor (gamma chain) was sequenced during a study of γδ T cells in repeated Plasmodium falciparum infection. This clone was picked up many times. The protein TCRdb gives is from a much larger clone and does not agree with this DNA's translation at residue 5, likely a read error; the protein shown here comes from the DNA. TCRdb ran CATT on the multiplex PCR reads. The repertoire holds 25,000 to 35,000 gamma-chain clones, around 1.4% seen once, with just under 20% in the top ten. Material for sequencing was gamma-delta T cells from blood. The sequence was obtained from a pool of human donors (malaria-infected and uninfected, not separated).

The CDR3 DNA reads TGTGCCACCTGGGAAAGGCCATATAAGAAACTCTTT. Amino acid sequence: CATWERPYKKLF. The chain is built from TRGV5 and TRGJ1 or TRGJ2. V gave up 4 bases and J gave up 7 bases; unmatched junction bases: 7. The CDR3 extends over 12 amino acids. The V gene's germline CDR1 is VINAFY and CDR2 YDVSNSKD.